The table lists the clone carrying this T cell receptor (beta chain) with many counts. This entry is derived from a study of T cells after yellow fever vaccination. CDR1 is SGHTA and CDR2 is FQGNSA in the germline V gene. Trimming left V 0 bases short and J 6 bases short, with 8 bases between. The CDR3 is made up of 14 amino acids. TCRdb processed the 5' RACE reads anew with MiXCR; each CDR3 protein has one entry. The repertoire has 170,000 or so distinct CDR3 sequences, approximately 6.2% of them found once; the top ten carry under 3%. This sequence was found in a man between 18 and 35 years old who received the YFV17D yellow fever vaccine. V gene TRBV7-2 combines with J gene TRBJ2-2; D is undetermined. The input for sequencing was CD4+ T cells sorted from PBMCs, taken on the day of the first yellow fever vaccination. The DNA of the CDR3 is TGTGCCAGCAGCTTAGCCACACCGTCCGGGGAGCTGTTTTTT. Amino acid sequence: CASSLATPSGELFF.